These T cell receptor beta chains were read from a single sample in a study of cytomegalovirus exposure and HLA in healthy donors. The data were produced by immunoSEQ multiplex PCR, yet TCRdb's version contains in-frame clones alone and is incomplete. The table lists about 97,000 clones, less than 10% of them singletons. Sequencing was carried out using PBMCs. These receptors originate from a man aged 50-60 years in good health and CMV-seropositive. CDR3s include the opening cysteine and the closing phenylalanine or tryptophan. D genes are given only for firm matches. Not every row has a clone size; where given, it reads once, few, many or a size class.

>TRBV5-5|TRBD1|TRBJ1-2|few
CASSLPQGGNYGYTF
TGTGCCAGCAGCTTGCCCCAGGGGGGAAACTATGGCTACACCTTC
>TRBV15|NA|TRBJ1-1|few
CATSRDGTRNTEAFF
TGTGCCACCAGCAGGGACGGGACACGGAACACTGAAGCTTTCTTT
>TRBV4-3|TRBD2|TRBJ2-1|few
CASSQDRASGTYNEQFF
TGCGCCAGCAGCCAAGATCGGGCTAGCGGGACGTACAATGAGCAGTTCTTC
>TRBV29-1|TRBD1|TRBJ1-1|few
CSVEKGGQGEAFF
TGCAGCGTTGAGAAAGGCGGACAGGGTGAAGCTTTCTTT
>TRBV19|NA|TRBJ2-1|few
CASETGVGSVNEQFF
TGTGCCAGTGAAACGGGAGTTGGGAGTGTGAATGAGCAGTTCTTC
>TRBV5-8|TRBD1|TRBJ2-4|NA
CASSLVRGGQGQNIQYF
TGTGCCAGCAGCTTGGTTCGTGGGGGACAGGGTCAAAACATTCAGTACTTC
>TRBV29-1|NA|TRBJ2-3|few
CSVEVVGDTQYF
TGCAGCGTTGAAGTAGTCGGAGATACGCAGTATTTT
>TRBV7-2|TRBD2|TRBJ2-5|few
CASSPPSGTSGRAFETQYF
TGTGCCAGCAGCCCCCCGTCTGGGACTAGCGGGAGGGCCTTTGAGACCCAGTACTTC
>TRBV19|NA|TRBJ1-1|NA
CASTLRGEQTEAFF
TGTGCCAGTACCCTCAGGGGAGAGCAGACTGAAGCTTTCTTT
>TRBV7-6|TRBD2|TRBJ2-7|few
CASSPNRLAGGGGEQYF
TGTGCCAGCAGCCCCAATCGCCTAGCGGGAGGGGGTGGGGAGCAGTACTTC
>TRBV27|TRBD1|TRBJ2-2|many
CASSPGDRYTGELFF
TGTGCCAGCAGCCCTGGGGACAGGTACACCGGGGAGCTGTTTTTT
>TRBV27|NA|TRBJ2-3|few
CASSFIGGRQNTQYF
TGTGCCAGCAGTTTTATCGGAGGGAGGCAAAATACGCAGTATTTT
>TRBV7-9|TRBD1|TRBJ2-7|NA
CAGETGGFYAQYF
TGTGCCGGAGAGACAGGGGGCTTCTACGCGCAGTACTTC
>TRBV5-1|TRBD1|TRBJ1-2|few
CASSLRQGANYGYTF
TGCGCCAGCAGCTTAAGACAGGGGGCCAACTATGGCTACACCTTC
>TRBV6-5|TRBD2|TRBJ2-7|few
CASSWTSGSYEQYF
TGTGCCAGCAGTTGGACTAGCGGGAGTTACGAGCAGTACTTC
>TRBV7-8|TRBD2|TRBJ2-3|NA
CASSLGPGLAGATDTQYF
TGTGCCAGCAGCTTAGGACCCGGACTAGCGGGAGCCACAGATACGCAGTATTTT
>TRBV28|NA|TRBJ1-1|few
CASSLRGSLWNTEAFF
TGTGCCAGCAGTTTAAGGGGGAGTTTATGGAACACTGAAGCTTTCTTT
>TRBV7-9|NA|TRBJ1-1|NA
CASSGGYTEAFF
TGTGCCAGCAGCGGGGGCTACACTGAAGCTTTCTTT
>TRBV29-1|TRBD2|TRBJ2-7|few
CSVLSSGDSYEQYF
TGCAGCGTTCTCTCTAGCGGAGACTCCTACGAGCAGTACTTC
>TRBV6-1|NA|TRBJ2-3|few
CASSKQVDTQYF
TGTGCCAGCAGTAAACAGGTAGATACGCAGTATTTT
>TRBV5-3|NA|TRBJ2-7|few
CARSLAPQGGGAYEQYF
TGTGCCAGAAGCTTGGCCCCCCAAGGGGGCGGGGCCTACGAGCAGTACTTC
>TRBV9|NA|TRBJ1-1|NA
CASSVGSLRMNTEAFF
TGTGCCAGCAGCGTAGGTTCTCTGAGGATGAACACTGAAGCTTTCTTT
>TRBV7-2|TRBD2|TRBJ2-7|NA
CASSWGPGGAGGEQYF
TGTGCCAGCAGCTGGGGCCCTGGGGGAGCGGGAGGCGAGCAGTACTTC
>TRBV9|TRBD2|TRBJ2-5|NA
CASSVGLAGGETQYF
TGTGCCAGCAGCGTAGGGCTAGCGGGGGGGGAGACCCAGTACTTC
>TRBV28|NA|TRBJ2-3|few
CASSLRRMMRDTQYF
TGTGCCAGCAGTTTACGACGGATGATGCGGGATACGCAGTATTTT
>TRBV28|NA|TRBJ1-1|NA
CASSPIRGESFF
TGTGCCAGCAGTCCCATCAGGGGCGAGTCTTTCTTT
>TRBV4-2|NA|TRBJ2-2|once
CASKGGKAGNTGELFF
TGTGCCAGCAAGGGCGGCAAGGCGGGGAACACCGGGGAGCTGTTTTTT
>TRBV9|TRBD1|TRBJ2-1|few
CASSVDGTGRQFF
TGTGCCAGCAGCGTAGACGGGACAGGGAGGCAGTTCTTC
>TRBV7-9|NA|TRBJ2-7|few
CASSPRVTYEQYF
TGTGCCAGCAGCCCCCGCGTTACCTACGAGCAGTACTTC
>TRBV6-1|TRBD1|TRBJ2-3|NA
CASSAGTGKTDTQYF
TGTGCCAGCAGCGCCGGGACAGGGAAAACAGATACGCAGTATTTT
>TRBV6-5|TRBD2|TRBJ2-7|few
CASSYSQREGLYEQYF
TGTGCCAGCAGTTACTCGCAGCGGGAGGGTCTCTACGAGCAGTACTTC
>TRBV6-1|NA|TRBJ2-7|NA
CASTPRGYEQYF
TGTGCCAGCACTCCTAGGGGCTACGAGCAGTACTTC
>TRBV5-4|NA|TRBJ2-3|few
CASSLVPQGTTDAQYF
TGTGCCAGCAGCTTGGTTCCCCAGGGGACCACAGATGCGCAGTATTTT
>TRBV2|TRBD1|TRBJ2-7|NA
CASRTGGFTRDSYEQYF
TGTGCCAGTCGGACAGGGGGCTTTACGAGGGACTCCTACGAGCAGTACTTC
>TRBV28|NA|TRBJ2-3|NA
CASSSGTDTQYF
TGTGCCAGCAGTAGCGGGACAGATACGCAGTATTTT
>TRBV4-2|NA|TRBJ1-2|NA
CASSQDTGTRNYGYTF
TGTGCCAGCAGCCAAGATACCGGGACAAGAAACTATGGCTACACCTTC
>TRBV7-9|TRBD2|TRBJ2-3|NA
CASSLALIAGSRDTQYF
TGTGCCAGCAGCTTAGCGCTGATAGCGGGGTCCAGAGATACGCAGTATTTT
>TRBV6-8|NA|TRBJ2-1|NA
CASSFPHEQFF
TGTGCCAGCAGCTTCCCCCATGAGCAGTTCTTC
>TRBV6-1|NA|TRBJ1-3|few
CASSVQGSGNTIYF
TGTGCCAGCAGTGTACAGGGCTCTGGAAACACCATATATTTT
>TRBV6-1|TRBD1|TRBJ2-3|NA
CASSDMGQTTQYF
TGTGCCAGCAGTGACATGGGACAGACTACGCAGTATTTT
>TRBV7-9|NA|TRBJ2-3|few
CASSLGLQGSDTQYF
TGTGCCAGCAGCTTAGGCCTACAGGGCTCAGATACGCAGTATTTT
>TRBV4-1|NA|TRBJ2-1|few
CASSQVASSAGSGNEQFF
TGCGCCAGCAGCCAAGTAGCTTCTAGCGCAGGGTCGGGGAATGAGCAGTTCTTC
>TRBV11-2|TRBD1|TRBJ2-1|NA
CASSFRQGRPQFF
TGTGCCAGCAGCTTCCGACAGGGTCGTCCTCAGTTCTTC
>TRBV27|NA|TRBJ1-1|few
CASSFTGIGTEAFF
TGTGCCAGCAGTTTCACAGGGATAGGCACTGAAGCTTTCTTT
>TRBV5-4|TRBD2|TRBJ2-1|NA
CASSLVGWASGSHEQFF
TGTGCCAGCAGCTTGGTGGGTTGGGCTAGCGGGAGCCATGAGCAGTTCTTC
>TRBV18|NA|TRBJ1-2|few
CASSPQGGDGYTF
TGTGCCAGCTCACCTCAGGGTGGGGATGGCTACACCTTC
>TRBV5-4|NA|TRBJ2-2|NA
CASSLVRADTGELFF
TGTGCCAGCAGCTTGGTCAGGGCAGACACCGGGGAGCTGTTTTTT
>TRBV5-6|TRBD1|TRBJ1-6|few
CASSFGPNRGNSPLHF
TGTGCCAGCAGCTTTGGGCCTAACAGGGGGAATTCACCCCTCCACTTT
>TRBV6-1|TRBD1|TRBJ1-6|NA
CASSNRQGHNSPLHF
TGTGCCAGCAGTAATCGACAGGGGCATAATTCACCCCTCCACTTT